This is a list of T cell receptor beta chains from one sample in a study of vaccination and CD4 T cells after COVID-19. Antigens of these TCRs are unknown. Each CDR3 protein gets one entry after TCRdb re-called the PCR reads with MiXCR. The sample lists fewer than 20,000 distinct CDR3 sequences, roughly 56% occurring once. Sequencing used CD4+ T cells from blood, cultured in vitro. All receptors derive from a human donor who had recovered from COVID-19. CDR3s include the opening cysteine and the closing phenylalanine or tryptophan. D genes are given only for firm matches. Some rows mark clone size as missing; the rest say once, few, many or name a class of expanded clone.

d_call	clone_size	v_call	j_call	cdr3_nt	cdr3_aa
NA	NA	TRBV5-1	TRBJ1-1	TGCGCCAGCAGCTTGGACCAGGGACCCTCAGCAGCTTTCTTT	CASSLDQGPSAAFF
TRBD1	NA	TRBV5-4	TRBJ1-3	TGTGCCAGCAGCTTGGGAGGGGGCATCACTGGAAACACCATATATTTT	CASSLGGGITGNTIYF
NA	few	TRBV10-3	TRBJ1-1	TGTGCCATCAGTGAGGGGGGAGGTGAAGCTTTCTTT	CAISEGGGEAFF
NA	NA	TRBV30	TRBJ1-2	TGTGCCTGGAGTGAAGGGGCAGGGGATGGCTACACCTTC	CAWSEGAGDGYTF
NA	NA	TRBV6-5	TRBJ1-1	TGTGCCAGCAGTTTTTTCCTGGGGACTGAAGCTTTCTTT	CASSFFLGTEAFF
NA	once	TRBV10-3	TRBJ2-2	TGTGCCATCAGTGATTTCCCCGGGACCACGAACACCGGGGAGCTGTTTTTT	CAISDFPGTTNTGELFF
NA	few	TRBV18	TRBJ1-1	TGTGCCAGCTCACCGCTCTTGGGACGTTCTCCGAACACTGAAGCTTTCTTT	CASSPLLGRSPNTEAFF
TRBD1	few	TRBV7-9	TRBJ1-3	TGTGCCAGCAGCTCCTTTCGGGACAGCTCTGGAAACACCATATATTTT	CASSSFRDSSGNTIYF
NA	NA	TRBV27	TRBJ1-1	TGTGCCAGCAGTCTGAATTACGGACTCTATGCGAACACTGAAGCTTTCTTT	CASSLNYGLYANTEAFF
NA	few	TRBV20-1	TRBJ1-5	TGCAGTGCTATTGCACAGTACGGTGCATACGGCAATCAGCCCCAGCATTTT	CSAIAQYGAYGNQPQHF
TRBD1	NA	TRBV30	TRBJ1-1	TGTGCCTGGATTCGGCAGGGGGTCACTGAAGCTTTCTTT	CAWIRQGVTEAFF
NA	few	TRBV20-1	TRBJ2-3	TGCAGTGCTAGAGATATAAGGTCGAGCACAGATACGCAGTATTTT	CSARDIRSSTDTQYF
NA	NA	TRBV28	TRBJ2-7	TGTGCCAGCAGTAAACAGGGTCCGGACGAGCAGTACTTC	CASSKQGPDEQYF
NA	NA	TRBV7-9	TRBJ1-1	TGTGCCAGCAGCTTAGAGGGACTGAAGAACACTGAAGCTTTCTTT	CASSLEGLKNTEAFF
TRBD1	NA	TRBV27	TRBJ1-2	TGTGCCAGCAGTTTATCCGGACAGGGATATGGCTACACCTTC	CASSLSGQGYGYTF
NA	few	TRBV4-1	TRBJ1-1	TGCGCCAGCAGCCCTAACAGGATTATGAACACTGAAGCTTTCTTT	CASSPNRIMNTEAFF
NA	NA	TRBV12-3/TRBV12-4	TRBJ1-5	TGTGCCAGCAGTTTCGATATTTGGGGGTCGGGTCAGCCCCAGCATTTT	CASSFDIWGSGQPQHF
NA	NA	TRBV2	TRBJ1-6	TGTGCCAGCAACCCAAGAGGAGGGAGCCTCCACTTT	CASNPRGGSLHF
TRBD1	NA	TRBV6-1	TRBJ2-5	TGTGCCAGCAGTAGGGACAGCCAAGAGACCCAGTACTTC	CASSRDSQETQYF
NA	NA	TRBV11-2	TRBJ2-1	TGTGCCAGCACCTTCCCCGGGGTCTCCTACAATGAGCAGTTCTTC	CASTFPGVSYNEQFF
NA	NA	TRBV25-1	TRBJ1-6	TGTGCCACTTCGGGCGCAGGGGAAGGAGTGAATAATTCACCCCTCCACTTT	CATSGAGEGVNNSPLHF
TRBD1	NA	TRBV28	TRBJ1-2	TGTGCCAGCAGGACTCCGGGACAGGGGGCCAATGGCTACACCTTC	CASRTPGQGANGYTF
NA	NA	TRBV20-1	TRBJ2-2	TGCAGTGCTAGAGATCAACGCAACACCGGGGAGCTGTTTTTT	CSARDQRNTGELFF
NA	few	TRBV15	TRBJ2-5	TGTGCCACCAGCAGAGATAGTAAGGGACAAGAGACCCAGTACTTC	CATSRDSKGQETQYF
TRBD1	NA	TRBV19	TRBJ1-5	TGTGCCAGTAGTATATCCAGGGGGGAACAGCCCCAGCATTTT	CASSISRGEQPQHF
NA	NA	TRBV6-1	TRBJ2-1	TGTGCCAGCAGTGCCGGGTCAACCCCCTACAATGAGCAGTTCTTC	CASSAGSTPYNEQFF
NA	NA	TRBV5-5	TRBJ2-5	TGTGCCAGCAGCCTGGAAGCCTTTGCGGACCAAGAGACCCAGTACTTC	CASSLEAFADQETQYF
NA	few	TRBV6-5	TRBJ1-5	TGTGCCAGCAGTTACTCGAGGGGTAGCAATCAGCCCCAGCATTTT	CASSYSRGSNQPQHF
TRBD2	NA	TRBV6-1	TRBJ2-5	TGTGCCAGCAGTGAAGGTAGAGCGGGGGGATCAGAGACCCAGTACTTC	CASSEGRAGGSETQYF